This T cell receptor (beta chain) was captured in a study of cytomegalovirus exposure and HLA in healthy donors. Study details: In an early release, HLA-typed donors contributed tens of millions of unique TCR sequences.

Trimming removed 0 bases at V and 1 base at J, with 8 bases between. The CDR3 spans 15 residues. Germline loops: CDR1 SGHRS, CDR2 YFSETQ. The PCR contained 60 Vbeta and 13 Jbeta primers. Libraries were prepared by immunoSEQ multiplex PCR; TCRdb keeps only in-frame clonotypes and omits some of them. This sample's table has tens of thousands of clones. Sample: PBMCs. The receptor was isolated from a woman between 45 and 60 years old in good health and CMV-seropositive. This sequence joins TRBV5-1 and TRBJ1-5; D gene uncertain. The CDR3 here is CASSLGGNSNQPQHF. The CDR3 DNA reads TGCGCCAGCAGCTTGGGAGGAAACAGCAATCAGCCCCAGCATTTT.